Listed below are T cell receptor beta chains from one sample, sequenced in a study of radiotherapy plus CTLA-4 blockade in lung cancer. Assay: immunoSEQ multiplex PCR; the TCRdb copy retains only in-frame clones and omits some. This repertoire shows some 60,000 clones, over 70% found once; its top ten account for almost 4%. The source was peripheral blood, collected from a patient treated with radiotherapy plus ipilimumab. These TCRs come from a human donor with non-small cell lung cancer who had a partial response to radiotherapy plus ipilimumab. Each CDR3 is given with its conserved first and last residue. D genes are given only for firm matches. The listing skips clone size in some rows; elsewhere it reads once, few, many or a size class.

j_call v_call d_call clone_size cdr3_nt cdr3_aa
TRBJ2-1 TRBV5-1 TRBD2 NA TGCGCCAGCAGCTTGGCCGGGGGGATTACCTACAATGAGCAGTTCTTC CASSLAGGITYNEQFF
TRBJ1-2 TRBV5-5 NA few TGTGCCAGCAGCTCACTTTTGGAGGGTGGCTACACCTTC CASSSLLEGGYTF
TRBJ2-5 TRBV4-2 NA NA TGTGCCAGCAGCCAAGACAGGGGTCGGTTGGAGACCCAGTACTTC CASSQDRGRLETQYF
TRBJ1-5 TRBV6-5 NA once TGTGCCAGCCGGAAGCCGGGGGGGTCAGAGCCCCAGCATTTT CASRKPGGSEPQHF
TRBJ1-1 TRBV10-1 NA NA TGCGCCAGCAGTGATGGGGCAGTTGAAGCTTTCTTT CASSDGAVEAFF
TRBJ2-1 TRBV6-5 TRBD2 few TGTGCCAGCAGTTTACGACTAGCGGGGTACAATGAGCAGTTCTTC CASSLRLAGYNEQFF
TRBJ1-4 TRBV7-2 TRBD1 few TGTGCCAGCAGCCCAAAGGGACAGAATGAAAAACTGTTTTTT CASSPKGQNEKLFF
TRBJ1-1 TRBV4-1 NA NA TGCGCCAGCAGCCCCGACAGCATGAACACTGAAGCTTTCTTT CASSPDSMNTEAFF
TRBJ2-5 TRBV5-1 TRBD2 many TGCGCCAGCAGCTTGGTAGGACTAGATTCGGAGACCCAGTACTTC CASSLVGLDSETQYF
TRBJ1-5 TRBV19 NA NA TGTGCCAGTAGTATAGGGGCCGGGAGGGGTTGGCAGCCCCAGCATTTT CASSIGAGRGWQPQHF
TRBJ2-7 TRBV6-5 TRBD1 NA TGTGCCAGCAGTCCAGGGACAGGCCCCTACGAGCAGTACTTC CASSPGTGPYEQYF
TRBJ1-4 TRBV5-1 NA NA TGCGCCAGCAGCTTGGGAGGAGGGGAATTTGAAAAACTGTTTTTT CASSLGGGEFEKLFF
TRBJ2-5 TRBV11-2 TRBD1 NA TGTGCCAGCAGCAGAGGACAGGGGGGTACCCAAGAGACCCAGTACTTC CASSRGQGGTQETQYF
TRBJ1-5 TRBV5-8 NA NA TGTGCCAGCAGCTTGGAAGGAAGGCCAGGGAGCAATCAGCCCCAGCATTTT CASSLEGRPGSNQPQHF
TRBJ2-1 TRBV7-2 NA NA TGTGCCAGCAGCTTATCGGGTCCCACCGCGTACAATGAGCAGTTCTTC CASSLSGPTAYNEQFF
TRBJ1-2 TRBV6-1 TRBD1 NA TGTGCCAGCAGTGAATTTGGGACAGGGGATAGCTATGGCTACACCTTC CASSEFGTGDSYGYTF
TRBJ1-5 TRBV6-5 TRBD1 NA TGTGCCAGCAGCCCGGGACAGGGTTTTAGTCAGCCCCAGCATTTT CASSPGQGFSQPQHF
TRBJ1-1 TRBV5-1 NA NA TGCGCCAGCAGCAGATTGGGGGCCGGACAGAACACTGAAGCTTTCTTT CASSRLGAGQNTEAFF
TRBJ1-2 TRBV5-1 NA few TGCGCCAGCAGCTTGAGTGAGGGGGTAGCTAACTATGGCTACACCTTC CASSLSEGVANYGYTF
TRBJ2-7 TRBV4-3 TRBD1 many TGCGCCAGCAGCCTTGGGACAGGGGGCAACGAGCAGTACTTC CASSLGTGGNEQYF
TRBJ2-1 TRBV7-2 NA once TGTGCCAGCACCCAAGGGGGCGGGGGGCACTACAATGAGCAGTTCTTC CASTQGGGGHYNEQFF
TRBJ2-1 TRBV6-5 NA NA TGTGCCAGCAGTCAGGGTTACAATGAGCAGTTCTTC CASSQGYNEQFF
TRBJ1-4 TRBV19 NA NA TGTGCCAGTAGCTCGCAGATTAATGAAAAACTGTTTTTT CASSSQINEKLFF
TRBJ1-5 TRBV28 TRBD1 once TGTGCCAGCAGCCCAGACAGGGGGGATCAGCCCCAGCATTTT CASSPDRGDQPQHF
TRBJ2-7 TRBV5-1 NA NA TGCGCCAGCCGCCAGGGGGAGGTCTACGAGCAGTACTTC CASRQGEVYEQYF
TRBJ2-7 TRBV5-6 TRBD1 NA TGTGCCACCCAGCTGGGACCGGGACAGGGCACCTACGAGCAGTACTTC CATQLGPGQGTYEQYF
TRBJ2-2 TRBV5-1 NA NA TGCGCCAGCAGCTACTACACGAACACCGGGGAGCTGTTTTTT CASSYYTNTGELFF
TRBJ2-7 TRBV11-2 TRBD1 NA TGTGCCAGCAGCCAGGACAGGGTAAACTACGAGCAGTACTTC CASSQDRVNYEQYF
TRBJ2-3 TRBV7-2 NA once TGTGCCAGCAGCTTGTCGGGGGGCACAGATACGCAGTATTTT CASSLSGGTDTQYF
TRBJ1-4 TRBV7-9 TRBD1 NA TGTGCCAGCAGCTTAGAACAGGGGGCGCGGGAAAAACTGTTTTTT CASSLEQGAREKLFF
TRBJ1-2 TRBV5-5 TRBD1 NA TGTGCCAGCAGCTCCGACATTCCGGGACAGGGTAAACGGTATGGCTACACCTTC CASSSDIPGQGKRYGYTF
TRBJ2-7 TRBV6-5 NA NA TGTGCCAGCAGTCACACAGGGTTCGAGCAGTACTTC CASSHTGFEQYF
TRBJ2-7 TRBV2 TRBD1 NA TGTGCCAGCAGTGAGGAGGGACAGGTACAGTGCGAGCAGTACTTC CASSEEGQVQCEQYF
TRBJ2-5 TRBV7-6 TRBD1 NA TGTGCCAGCAGCCCAACACATAAACAGGGGGCCGTGGAGACCCAGTACTTC CASSPTHKQGAVETQYF
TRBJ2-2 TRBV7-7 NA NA TGTGCCAGCAGCCCGTCACCCGGTGGCACCGGGGAGCTGTTTTTT CASSPSPGGTGELFF
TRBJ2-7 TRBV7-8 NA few TGTGCCAGCAGCTGGGCAGGGTCCGAGCAGTACTTC CASSWAGSEQYF
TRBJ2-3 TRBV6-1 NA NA TGTGCCAGCAGTGAAGACGGGAGCACAGATACGCAGTATTTT CASSEDGSTDTQYF
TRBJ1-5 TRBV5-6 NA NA TGTGCCAGCAGCCAGGACGGGGGATCTGTACAGCCCCAGCATTTT CASSQDGGSVQPQHF
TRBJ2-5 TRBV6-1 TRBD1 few TGTGCCAGCAGTGAAGCGCTTCCCGGACAGGGGGCGTGGGGTAGGAAAGAGACCCAGTACTTC CASSEALPGQGAWGRKETQYF
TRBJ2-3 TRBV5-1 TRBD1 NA TGCGCCAGCAGATCCCCAGGGGGCGGTAGCACAGATACGCAGTATTTT CASRSPGGGSTDTQYF
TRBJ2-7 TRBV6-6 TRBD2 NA TGTGCCAGCACCTTAGCGGGGGGTCTTTACGAGCAGTACTTC CASTLAGGLYEQYF
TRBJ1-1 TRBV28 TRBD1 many TGTGCCAGCAGTTTAAGAGGACAGGGCTACAGGAACACTGAAGCTTTCTTT CASSLRGQGYRNTEAFF